These T cell receptor beta chains were read from a single sample in a study of CD8+ T cells in alopecia areata. Assay: immunoSEQ multiplex PCR; the TCRdb copy retains only in-frame clones and omits some. This table holds some 16,000 clones, less than 70% found once. The sequencing input was skin. All receptors come from a human donor with alopecia areata. Both conserved end residues are part of each CDR3. The order of the fields is J gene, D gene, V gene, clone size, CDR3 protein, CDR3 DNA. The D gene is left open where the match is weak. Expanded clones are given a class, and other clones once, few, many or no size at all.

TRBJ2-2	.	TRBV14	.	CASSPYMNTGELFF	TGTGCCAGCAGCCCGTATATGAACACCGGGGAGCTGTTTTTT
TRBJ2-3	.	TRBV28	.	CASWRSSTDTQYF	TGTGCCAGTTGGCGTTCAAGCACAGATACGCAGTATTTT
TRBJ2-2	TRBD2	TRBV7-9	.	CASSSIAGRAYGELFF	TGTGCCAGCAGCTCCATAGCGGGACGGGCTTACGGGGAGCTGTTTTTT
TRBJ2-7	.	TRBV15	.	CATSTGRSAEQYF	TGTGCCACCAGCACTGGACGGTCGGCGGAGCAGTACTTC
TRBJ2-5	TRBD1	TRBV28	.	CASSLRGQTFQETQYF	TGTGCCAGCAGTTTAAGGGGACAGACATTCCAAGAGACCCAGTACTTC
TRBJ2-1	TRBD2	TRBV28	.	CASWRENNEQFF	TGTGCCAGCTGGCGGGAGAACAATGAGCAGTTCTTC
TRBJ2-1	.	TRBV6-5	.	CARERRGFDEQFF	TGTGCCAGGGAAAGAAGGGGTTTCGATGAGCAGTTCTTC
TRBJ2-3	.	TRBV4-2	.	CASSQDVRTDTQYF	TGTGCCAGCAGCCAAGATGTTCGTACAGATACGCAGTATTTT
TRBJ2-4	TRBD2	TRBV27	.	CASRGTGGPAKNIQYF	TGTGCCAGCAGGGGTACGGGAGGGCCGGCCAAAAACATTCAGTACTTC
TRBJ1-2	.	TRBV18	few	CASSPLPGEDYGYTF	TGTGCCAGCTCACCACTGCCAGGGGAAGACTATGGCTACACCTTC
TRBJ2-6	TRBD2	TRBV7-2	.	CASSPRTSGVFSGANVLTF	TGTGCCAGCAGCCCGAGGACTAGCGGGGTTTTCTCTGGGGCCAACGTCCTGACTTTC
TRBJ1-4	.	TRBV4-1	.	CASSPNTATNEKLFF	TGCGCCAGCAGCCCCAACACGGCAACTAATGAAAAACTGTTTTTT
TRBJ2-1	.	TRBV6-6	once	CASSYPGSNEQFF	TGTGCCAGCAGTTACCCTGGTTCCAATGAGCAGTTCTTC
TRBJ1-3	.	TRBV7-9	.	CASGIPDAGNTIYF	TGTGCCAGCGGTATACCAGACGCTGGAAACACCATATATTTT
TRBJ2-2	TRBD1	TRBV19	.	CASSTRDSANTGELFF	TGTGCCAGTAGTACAAGGGACAGCGCGAACACCGGGGAGCTGTTTTTT
TRBJ2-2	.	TRBV27	.	CASSLGWGRTGELFF	TGTGCCAGCAGTTTAGGGTGGGGGAGGACCGGGGAGCTGTTTTTT
TRBJ2-7	.	TRBV7-9	.	CASSLTIVGEQYF	TGTGCCAGCAGCTTAACAATAGTAGGCGAGCAGTACTTC
TRBJ1-1	.	TRBV6-5	once	CASLHAEAFF	TGTGCCAGCCTCCACGCTGAAGCTTTCTTT
TRBJ2-7	TRBD1	TRBV6-1	.	CASSEAGTGGYEQYF	TGTGCCAGCAGTGAAGCCGGGACAGGGGGCTACGAGCAGTACTTC
TRBJ2-7	.	TRBV6-5	.	CASSYSQGSYEQYF	TGTGCCAGCAGTTACAGCCAGGGGTCCTACGAGCAGTACTTC
TRBJ1-4	.	TRBV14	.	CASSQSGPGNEKLFF	TGTGCCAGCAGCCAGTCTGGTCCCGGTAATGAAAAACTGTTTTTT
TRBJ1-2	.	TRBV5-8	.	CASGRDHPRKNYGYTF	TGTGCCAGCGGTCGCGATCATCCACGAAAGAACTATGGCTACACCTTC
TRBJ2-1	TRBD2	TRBV28	.	CASRQKRLAAYNEQFF	TGTGCCAGCCGTCAGAAGCGACTAGCGGCCTACAATGAGCAGTTCTTC
TRBJ2-7	.	TRBV28	.	CASRFPAGAEEQYF	TGTGCCAGCAGATTCCCAGCAGGAGCGGAAGAGCAGTACTTC
TRBJ2-1	TRBD1	TRBV15	.	CATSRRTGGIYNEQFF	TGTGCCACCAGCAGAAGGACAGGGGGAATATACAATGAGCAGTTCTTC
TRBJ1-2	TRBD1	TRBV7-9	once	CASSPGQGSWGYTF	TGTGCCAGCAGCCCGGGACAGGGGAGTTGGGGCTACACCTTC
TRBJ2-4	TRBD1	TRBV28	few	CASSLSRDRSLQYF	TGTGCCAGCAGTCTGTCCCGGGACAGGTCGCTTCAGTACTTC
TRBJ2-2	.	TRBV2	.	CASRARGANTGELFF	TGTGCCAGCAGGGCCAGGGGGGCGAACACCGGGGAGCTGTTTTTT
TRBJ2-2	.	TRBV7-9	.	CASTPKFNTGELFF	TGTGCCAGCACCCCGAAGTTCAACACCGGGGAGCTGTTTTTT
TRBJ2-1	TRBD2	TRBV18	.	CASLSSGIYNEQFF	TGTGCCAGCTTGTCTAGCGGGATCTACAATGAGCAGTTCTTC
TRBJ1-1	.	TRBV28	few	CASSLFLMTLHRGNTEAFF	TGTGCCAGCAGTTTATTCCTAATGACACTCCATAGAGGGAACACTGAAGCTTTCTTT
TRBJ1-5	.	TRBV7-9	.	CASSLDGQLNQPQHF	TGTGCCAGCAGCTTAGACGGACAGCTCAATCAGCCCCAGCATTTT
TRBJ1-1	.	TRBV10-1	.	CASSRTQYTEAFF	TGCGCCAGTAGCAGGACACAATACACTGAAGCTTTCTTT
TRBJ2-2	.	TRBV29-1	.	CSVARTGELFF	TGCAGCGTAGCAAGGACCGGGGAGCTGTTTTTT
TRBJ2-3	.	TRBV19	.	CASSINPGGPDTQYF	TGTGCCAGTAGTATAAATCCCGGGGGCCCAGATACGCAGTATTTT
TRBJ1-3	.	TRBV9	.	CASSVSGTPGNTIYF	TGTGCCAGCAGCGTGTCCGGGACACCCGGAAACACCATATATTTT
TRBJ2-3	TRBD1	TRBV9	.	CASSSSGTGDPHTQYF	TGTGCCAGCAGCTCCTCGGGGACAGGTGACCCTCATACGCAGTATTTT
TRBJ2-1	.	TRBV7-4	.	CASSHGAGNEQFF	TGTGCCAGCAGCCATGGGGCGGGCAATGAGCAGTTCTTC
TRBJ2-3	.	TRBV10-3	once	CAISEDNTDTQYF	TGTGCCATCAGTGAAGATAACACAGATACGCAGTATTTT
TRBJ2-2	.	TRBV5-1	.	CASSWDRGPGLARSNTGELFF	TGCGCCAGCAGCTGGGACAGGGGCCCGGGACTAGCGCGCAGTAACACCGGGGAGCTGTTTTTT
TRBJ2-7	.	TRBV5-1	few	CASSGDAASYEQYF	TGCGCCAGCAGCGGGGATGCGGCATCATACGAGCAGTACTTC
TRBJ2-7	.	TRBV5-8	.	CASSLGAGLSYEQYF	TGTGCCAGCAGCTTGGGCGCGGGTCTCAGTTACGAGCAGTACTTC